This T cell receptor (beta chain) was recorded in a study of cytomegalovirus exposure and HLA in healthy donors. The CDR3 spans 14 residues. V was shortened by 4 bases and J by 1 base, with 9 bases between the two germline ends. CDR1 SGHKS and CDR2 YYEKEE come from the germline V gene (reference sequence). Vbeta (60) and Jbeta (13) primers were used in the PCR. Sequenced by immunoSEQ multiplex PCR; TCRdb stores in-frame clones only, minus some. This sample has some 100,000 clones, with more than 70% found just once. This clone was detected only a few times. The origin of this receptor is a man aged 25 to 45 in good health and CMV-seronegative. Material: PBMCs. The rearrangement links TRBV5-5 to TRBJ1-5; D possibly corresponds to TRBD1 (6 bases). The CDR3 loop reads CASSIRGSNQPQHF. CDR3 nucleotide sequence: TGTGCCAGCAGCATCAGGGGAAGCAATCAGCCCCAGCATTTT.